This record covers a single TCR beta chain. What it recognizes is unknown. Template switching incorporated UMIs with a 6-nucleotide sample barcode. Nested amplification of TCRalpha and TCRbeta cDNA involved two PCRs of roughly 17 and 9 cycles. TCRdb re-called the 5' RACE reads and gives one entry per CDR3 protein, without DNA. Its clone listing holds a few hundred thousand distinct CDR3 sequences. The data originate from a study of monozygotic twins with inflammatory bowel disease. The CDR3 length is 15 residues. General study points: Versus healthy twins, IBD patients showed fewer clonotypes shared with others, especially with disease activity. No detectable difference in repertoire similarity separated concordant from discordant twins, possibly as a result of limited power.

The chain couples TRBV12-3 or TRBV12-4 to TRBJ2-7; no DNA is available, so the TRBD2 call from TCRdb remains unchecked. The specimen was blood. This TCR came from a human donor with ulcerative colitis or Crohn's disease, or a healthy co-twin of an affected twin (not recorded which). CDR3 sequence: CASSARDLAVFEQYF.